The text below deals with one TCR beta chain. These data are taken from a study of blood T cell repertoires in COVID-19. Study information: Samples representing acute and convalescent COVID-19 were sourced from the United States, Italy and Spain.

All enrollees were about 18 to 89 years old and from roughly 26 US areas. Participants' reported clinical history set cohort assignment. The CDR3 is 15 amino acids. Germline V gene data show CDR1 as PRHDT and CDR2 as FYEKMQ (reference sequence). Deletions cut 4 bases from V and 4 bases from J, with 14 bases between. Authors' data handling: Scientists estimated how many nucleated cells there were by amplifying reference gene primers. Only in-frame clones appear in the TCRdb table, and some are missing; sequencing was by immunoSEQ multiplex PCR. Clone size and the V and J calls come from that table; the DNA yielded D and trimming. The table has roughly 400,000 clones, about 88% seen once.

The sequence came from a woman younger than 30 who had been exposed to COVID-19. Sequences were obtained from PBMCs or T cells enriched from blood (not recorded which). The chain has TRBV13 and TRBJ2-1, with D possibly being TRBD1 (6 bases). CDR3 residues: CASSSPDRGYNEQFF. The CDR3 nucleotides are TGTGCCAGCAGCTCTCCGGACAGAGGTTACAATGAGCAGTTCTTC.